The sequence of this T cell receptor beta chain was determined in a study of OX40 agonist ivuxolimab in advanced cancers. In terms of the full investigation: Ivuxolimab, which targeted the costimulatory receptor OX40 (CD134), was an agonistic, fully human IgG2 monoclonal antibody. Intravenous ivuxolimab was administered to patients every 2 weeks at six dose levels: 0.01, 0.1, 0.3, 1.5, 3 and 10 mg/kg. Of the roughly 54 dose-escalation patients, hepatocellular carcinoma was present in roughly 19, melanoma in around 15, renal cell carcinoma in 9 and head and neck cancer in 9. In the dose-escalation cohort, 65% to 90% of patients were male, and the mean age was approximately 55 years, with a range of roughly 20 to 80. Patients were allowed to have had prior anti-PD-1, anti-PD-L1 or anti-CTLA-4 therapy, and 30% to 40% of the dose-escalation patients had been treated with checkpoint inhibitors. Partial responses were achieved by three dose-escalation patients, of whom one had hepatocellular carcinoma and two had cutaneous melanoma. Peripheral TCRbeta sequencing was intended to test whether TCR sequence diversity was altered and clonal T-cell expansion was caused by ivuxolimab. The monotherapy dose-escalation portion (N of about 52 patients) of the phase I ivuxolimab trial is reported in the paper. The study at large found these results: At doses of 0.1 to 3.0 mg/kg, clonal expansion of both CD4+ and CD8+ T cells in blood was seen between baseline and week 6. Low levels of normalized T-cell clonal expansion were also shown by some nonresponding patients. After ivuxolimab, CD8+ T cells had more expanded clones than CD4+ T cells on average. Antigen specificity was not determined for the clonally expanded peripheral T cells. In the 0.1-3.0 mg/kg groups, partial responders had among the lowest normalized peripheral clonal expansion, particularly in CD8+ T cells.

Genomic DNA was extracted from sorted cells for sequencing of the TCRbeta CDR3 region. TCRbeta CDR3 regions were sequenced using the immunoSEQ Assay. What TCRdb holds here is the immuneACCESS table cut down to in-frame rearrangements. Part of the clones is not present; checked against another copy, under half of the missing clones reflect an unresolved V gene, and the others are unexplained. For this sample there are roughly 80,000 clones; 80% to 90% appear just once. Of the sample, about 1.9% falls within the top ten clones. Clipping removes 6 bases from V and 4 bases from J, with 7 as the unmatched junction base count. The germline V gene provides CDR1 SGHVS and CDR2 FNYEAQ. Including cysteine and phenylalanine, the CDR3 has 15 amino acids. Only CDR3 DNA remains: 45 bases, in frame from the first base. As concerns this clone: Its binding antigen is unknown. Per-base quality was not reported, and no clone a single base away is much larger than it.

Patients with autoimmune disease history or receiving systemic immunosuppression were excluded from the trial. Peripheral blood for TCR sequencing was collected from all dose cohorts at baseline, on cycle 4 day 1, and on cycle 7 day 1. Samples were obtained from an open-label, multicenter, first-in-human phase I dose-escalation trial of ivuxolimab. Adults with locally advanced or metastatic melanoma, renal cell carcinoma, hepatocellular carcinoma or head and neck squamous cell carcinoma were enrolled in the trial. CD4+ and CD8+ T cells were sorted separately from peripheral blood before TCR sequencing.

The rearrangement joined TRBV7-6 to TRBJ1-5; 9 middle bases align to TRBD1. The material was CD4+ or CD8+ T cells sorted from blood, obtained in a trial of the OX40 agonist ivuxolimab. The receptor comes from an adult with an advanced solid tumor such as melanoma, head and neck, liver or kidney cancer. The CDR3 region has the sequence CASSKTGGFNQPQHF. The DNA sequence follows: TGTGCCAGCAGTAAAACAGGGGGCTTTAATCAGCCCCAGCATTTT.